A selection of T cell receptor beta chains follows, all from one sample in a study of blood T cell repertoires in COVID-19. Method: immunoSEQ multiplex PCR; TCRdb's copy keeps in-frame clones and lacks some. The sample carries approximately 150,000 clones, about 80% recorded once. Sequenced material: peripheral blood. These receptors originate from a human donor in a cohort sampled during active COVID-19. The CDR3 runs from the conserved cysteine through the conserved F or W. The D gene is left open where the match is weak. The size of a clone is reported for some rows only, either as once, few or many, or as a class for expanded clones.

J gene,clone size,D gene,V gene,CDR3 DNA,CDR3 protein
TRBJ1-5,.,.,TRBV28,TGTGCCAGCAGTTATCAGTCGCATGGGGCAAAAGTTGGCAATCAGCCCCAGCATTTT,CASSYQSHGAKVGNQPQHF
TRBJ1-5,.,TRBD1,TRBV28,TGTGCCAGCAAAACAGGGGGGAATCAGCCCCAGCATTTT,CASKTGGNQPQHF
TRBJ2-1,once,.,TRBV7-2,TGTGCCAGCGCCGGGAACTCCTACAATGAGCAGTTCTTC,CASAGNSYNEQFF
TRBJ1-4,.,.,TRBV9,TGTGCCAGCAGCGTAAGAGCGGGAAGTAATGAAAAACTGTTTTTT,CASSVRAGSNEKLFF
TRBJ1-4,.,.,TRBV4-1,TGCGCCAGCAGCCAAGAGAGAGGCGAAAAACTGTTTTTT,CASSQERGEKLFF
TRBJ2-7,.,TRBD2,TRBV6-6,TGTGCCAGCAGCCGACAAGGGATAGGGTTAGCGGGAGGAACCTACGAGCAGTACTTC,CASSRQGIGLAGGTYEQYF
TRBJ1-2,few,.,TRBV5-1,TGCGCCAGCAGCTTGTTCAGCTATGGCTACACCTTC,CASSLFSYGYTF
TRBJ1-2,.,TRBD1,TRBV5-8,TGTGCCAGCAGCCGGGGGACAGGGGCAGGGGGAAACTATGGCTACACCTTC,CASSRGTGAGGNYGYTF
TRBJ2-7,.,TRBD1,TRBV10-3,TGTGCCGTCAGGACAGGGGGCATCGTCGAGCAGTACTTC,CAVRTGGIVEQYF
TRBJ2-7,.,TRBD2,TRBV2,TGTGCCAGCAGTGAATTAGGCCTAGCGGAAGCCCACGAGCAGTACTTC,CASSELGLAEAHEQYF
TRBJ2-7,.,.,TRBV18,TGTGCCAGCTCACCACCAACCGCTAGCTCCTACGAGCAGTACTTC,CASSPPTASSYEQYF
TRBJ2-7,.,TRBD1,TRBV3-1/TRBV3-2,TGTGCCAGCAGCCAAGATCTGGGGACAGGGGGTACCTACGAGCAGTACTTC,CASSQDLGTGGTYEQYF
TRBJ1-1,.,.,TRBV6-6,TGTGCCAGCAGCCGCCGCAGGGAGGTGACCGCTGAAGCTTTCTTT,CASSRRREVTAEAFF
TRBJ2-1,.,.,TRBV5-1,TGCGCCAGCACCCGCATTGAGCGGAGCTCCTACAATGAGCAGTTCTTC,CASTRIERSSYNEQFF
TRBJ2-1,.,.,TRBV9,TGTGCCAGCAGCGTAATGACTAACCCCTCCTACAATGAGCAGTTCTTC,CASSVMTNPSYNEQFF
TRBJ1-2,.,TRBD1,TRBV5-1,TGCGCCAGCAGGCCGGGACAGGGGTTCGTCTATGGCTACACCTTC,CASRPGQGFVYGYTF